The entry below describes one TCR beta chain. Profiled with immunoSEQ multiplex PCR; TCRdb holds only in-frame clones, not every one. The table includes fewer than 2,000 clones, around 19% detected once. This record comes from a study of tumour-infiltrating T cells in Burkitt lymphoma. The sequence was collected from a human donor with diffuse large B-cell lymphoma. Sample: tumor tissue.

This chain's CDR3 is CSADVVSPLHF. Written as DNA, the CDR3 is TGCAGTGCCGACGTCGTTTCACCCCTCCACTTT. The rearrangement links TRBV20-1 to TRBJ1-6; D unresolved. The CDR3 has 11 amino acids. CDR1 is DFQATT and CDR2 is SNEGSKA in the germline V gene (reference sequence). The V end was cut by 6 bases, the J end by 9 bases, with 9 bases between.